The 28 T cell receptor beta chains in this list originate from one sample, sequenced in a study of T cell responses to AZD1222 COVID-19 vaccine. Repertoires were generated with immunoSEQ multiplex PCR, while TCRdb's copy carries only in-frame clones and drops some. The table includes about 150,000 clones, 92% detected once. This material consisted of peripheral blood, taken on day 0 of AZD1222 vaccination. The receptors shown here come from an adult in good health.

This rearrangement joins TRBV11-2 to TRBJ2-3, with D maybe TRBD1 (5 bases). V lost 2 bases and J 5 bases, leaving 11 bases between the germline ends. The CDR3 spans 14 residues. Germline CDR1 and CDR2: SGHAT and FQNNGV. The CDR3 reads CASSLTPGQDTQYF. The CDR3 coding sequence is TGTGCCAGCAGCTTAACCCCAGGGCAAGATACGCAGTATTTT.

V and J are TRBV15 and TRBJ2-1; D tentatively reads TRBD1 or TRBD2 (6 bases each). The V end was cut by 1 base, the J end by 8 bases, with 15 bases between. Per the germline V gene, CDR1 is LNHNV and CDR2 is YYDKDF (reference sequence). The CDR3 covers 15 residues. CDR3 coding DNA: TGTGCCACCAGCAGAGTAGGGGGGCTGTGGGATGAGCAGTTCTTC. The encoded protein is CATSRVGGLWDEQFF.

V gene TRBV5-6 combines with J gene TRBJ1-1, with 8 bases fitting TRBD1. Germline trimming cut 1 base from V and 8 bases from J; bases unmatched to any gene: 1. CDR1 and CDR2 (germline): SGHDT, YYEEEE. The CDR3 length is 12 residues. CDR3 residues: CASSLWDREAFF. CDR3 coding DNA: TGTGCCAGCAGCTTGTGGGACAGGGAAGCTTTCTTT. Together with reference TRBV5-6 and TRBJ1-1, the CDR3 gives the full variable domain: DAGVTQSPTHLIKTRGQQVTLRCSPKSGHDTVSWYQQALGQGPQFIFQYYEEEERQRGNFPDRFSGHQFPNYSSELNVNALLLGDSALYLCASSLWDREAFFGQGTRLTVV.

This chain joins TRBV19 and TRBJ1-2, with 8 nucleotides matching TRBD1. V was pared by 4 bases and J by 7 bases, with 11 bases of the junction left unmatched. CDR1 is LNHDA and CDR2 is SQIVND in the germline V gene (reference sequence). The CDR3 is 15 residues long. In nucleotides, the CDR3 is TGTGCCAGTAGTACCGGCCCGGACAGGGCTAGTGGCTACACCTTC. It encodes CASSTGPDRASGYTF.

J is TRBJ1-2 and V is TRBV2; D gene ambiguous. Germline V gives CDR1 SNHLY, CDR2 FYNNEI. The V end was cut by 6 bases, the J end by 4 bases, with 9 bases between. The CDR3 spans 12 residues. The CDR3 nucleotides read TGTGCCAGCAGGATGATAAGCTATGGCTACACCTTC. Protein: CASRMISYGYTF.

There are a few counts of this clone. The chain has TRBV9 and TRBJ1-5; D may be TRBD1 (6 bases). V lost 0 bases and J lost 7, with 14 bases in between. This CDR3 comprises 15 residues. Per germline, CDR1 SGDLS and CDR2 YYNGEE. The CDR3 here is CASSVAPGVSQPQHF. CDR3 sequence (DNA): TGTGCCAGCAGCGTAGCTCCAGGGGTATCCCAGCCCCAGCATTTT.

The CDR3 DNA follows: TGTGCCACCAGTGACCACGGACAGGGGAGGGGCGGGGAGCTGTTTTTT. It encodes CATSDHGQGRGGELFF. The chain is built from TRBV24-1 and TRBJ2-2, with 9 positions matching TRBD1. There are 16 residues in the CDR3. V shed 4 bases, J shed 7 bases, and the junction held 9 bases outside the gene matches. In germline, CDR1 is KGHDR, CDR2 SFDVKD.

V gene TRBV5-4 combines with J gene TRBJ2-1; the match to TRBD2 covers 7 bases. V shed 2 bases and J 12 bases; nucleotides not matched to a gene: 8. This CDR3 region has 13 residues. Germline V gene sequence: CDR1 SGHNT, CDR2 YYREEE (reference sequence). CDR3 loop: CASSFSGGIGQFF. As DNA, the CDR3 is TGTGCCAGCAGCTTTTCCGGGGGGATAGGGCAGTTCTTC.

The chain uses TRBV6-2 or TRBV6-3 and TRBJ2-1, with TRBD2 identical over 8 bases. Germline values: CDR1 MNHEY, CDR2 SVGEGT. Trimming at V came to 7 bases and at J to 1 base, leaving 6 bases not matched to a gene. The CDR3 totals 15 residues. The CDR3 DNA reads TGTGCCAGCACCCCCCCGGGAGGGTCCTACAATGAGCAGTTCTTC. It codes for CASTPPGGSYNEQFF.

The rearrangement joins TRBV27 to TRBJ1-2; 9 nucleotides align to TRBD1. The CDR3 length is 16 residues. The junction had 9 bases not matched to a gene; V was cut back by 6 bases and J by 1 base. Germline-derived CDR1 and CDR2 are MNHEY and SMNVEV (reference sequence). CDR3 DNA sequence: TGTGCCAGCAGCCCCGGGACAGGGCCTCATAACTATGGCTACACCTTC. Its protein is CASSPGTGPHNYGYTF.

This chain links TRBV7-8 with TRBJ2-5, with 10 bases matching TRBD1. Germline CDR1 is SGHVS and CDR2 is FQNEAQ. V was pared by 3 bases and J by 2 bases, with 0 bases of the junction left unmatched. CDR3 length: 14 residues. CDR3 loop: CASSLDRGQETQYF. Written as DNA, the CDR3 is TGTGCCAGCAGCTTGGACAGGGGGCAAGAGACCCAGTACTTC. Looking up the rest from reference TRBV7-8 and TRBJ2-5 gives the full variable domain: GAGVSQSPRYKVAKRGQDVALRCDPISGHVSLFWYQQALGQGPEFLTYFQNEAQLDKSGLPSDRFFAERPEGSVSTLKIQRTQQEDSAVYLCASSLDRGQETQYFGPGTRLLVL.

This clone was seen once. This chain joins TRBV5-1 and TRBJ2-1; TRBD2 agrees at 10 bases. CDR3 length: 16 amino acids. V shed 0 bases, J shed 6 bases, and the junction held 6 bases outside the gene matches. The germline gives CDR1 SGHRS, CDR2 YFSETQ. The CDR3 DNA is TGCGCCAGCAGCTTGGTAGGAGCGGGAGGGTTCAATGAGCAGTTCTTC. It translates to CASSLVGAGGFNEQFF.

The table lists this clone with a few counts. The chain recombines TRBV11-3 with TRBJ1-1; the match to TRBD1 covers 8 bases. V shed 7 bases, J shed 6 bases, and the junction held 10 bases outside the gene matches. The CDR3 sequence is 14 residues long. Germline CDR1 SGHNT, CDR2 YENEEA. As DNA, the CDR3 is TGTGCCAGCACTCACGGCAGGGGGCTCGCTGAAGCTTTCTTT. Translating it yields CASTHGRGLAEAFF.

The chain uses TRBV19 and TRBJ2-1; D is ambiguous. Germline CDR1 and CDR2: LNHDA and SQIVND (reference sequence). Trimming cost V 5 bases and J 4 bases, with 9 bases left between them. The CDR3 extends over 13 amino acids. CDR3 protein: CASSPVPYNEQFF. CDR3 DNA: TGTGCCAGTAGTCCAGTTCCATACAATGAGCAGTTCTTC.

The CDR3 DNA follows: TGTGCCAGCAGCTTAGGGGGACAGGGTAACTATGGCTACACCTTC. This codes for CASSLGGQGNYGYTF. V usage is TRBV7-9 and J usage is TRBJ1-2, with TRBD1 matching over 9 bases. Germline CDR1 reads SEHNR; CDR2 reads FQNEAQ (reference sequence). This CDR3 contains 15 residues. Trimming at V came to 1 base and at J to 1 base, leaving 1 base not matched to a gene.

Comments on this clone: Other DNA sequences from this sample encode an identical CDR3 as well. The chain carries TRBV6-2 or TRBV6-3 and TRBJ1-5; D remains unclear. V was shortened by 2 bases and J by 4 bases, with 3 bases between the two germline ends. The CDR3 covers 12 residues. CDR1 and CDR2 (germline): MNHEY, SVGEGT. The CDR3 region is CASSYGNQPQHF. The CDR3 nucleotides read TGTGCCAGCAGTTACGGGAATCAGCCCCAGCATTTT.

This chain joins TRBV7-9 and TRBJ2-1; 10 bases match TRBD2. The CDR3 sequence is 16 residues long. Looked up from germline, CDR1 is SEHNR and CDR2 is FQNEAQ (reference sequence). V dropped 4 bases and J dropped 4; count of bases not matched to a gene: 7. CDR3 sequence (DNA): TGTGCCAGCAGCTCCCGGCTAGCGGGGGAGTACAATGAGCAGTTCTTC. Protein: CASSSRLAGEYNEQFF.

The gene calls are TRBV6-1 and TRBJ2-2, with 8 bases aligning to TRBD2. Germline V gene sequence: CDR1 MNHNS, CDR2 SASEGT. The CDR3 loop spans 19 amino acids. Trimming cost V 2 bases and J 5 bases; bases outside gene matches: 16. The CDR3 DNA follows: TGTGCCAGCAGTGAAATTCCCGGGGGGGGCTGGCAGAGGACCGGGGAGCTGTTTTTT. Translating it yields CASSEIPGGGWQRTGELFF.

V gene TRBV15 combines with J gene TRBJ1-1, with 7 bases aligning to TRBD1. Trimming took 2 bases from V and 3 from J; bases not matched to a gene: 3. There are 14 residues in the CDR3. The V gene's germline CDR1 is LNHNV and CDR2 YYDKDF (reference sequence). This CDR3 reads CATSRRQGDTEAFF. CDR3 nucleotide sequence: TGTGCCACCAGCAGAAGACAGGGAGACACTGAAGCTTTCTTT.

This clone has only a few counts. This chain connects TRBV25-1 to TRBJ1-6; D not certain. V lost 3 bases to trimming and J lost 0 bases, with 15 bases between them. Per germline, CDR1 MGHDK and CDR2 SYGVNS. The CDR3 consists of 18 residues. The CDR3 is CASSDGRSPSSYNSPLHF. DNA of the CDR3: TGTGCCAGCAGTGACGGCAGGTCTCCGAGCTCCTATAATTCACCCCTCCACTTT.

This chain links TRBV7-9 with TRBJ1-2, with D unresolved. The CDR3 consists of 13 residues. Germline V gene data show CDR1 as SEHNR and CDR2 as FQNEAQ (reference sequence). Trimming removed 7 bases at V and 8 bases at J, with 17 bases between. CDR3 in DNA: TGTGCCAGCACCACCAGAGAGTTGGAGGGCTACACCTTC. Protein sequence: CASTTRELEGYTF.

V and J are TRBV15 and TRBJ1-2; 7 bases are a match to TRBD1. Per the germline V gene, CDR1 is LNHNV and CDR2 is YYDKDF (reference sequence). The CDR3 extends over 15 amino acids. Trimming took 5 bases from V and 3 from J; bases not matched to a gene: 9. CDR3 sequence: CATSFRGQTHYGYTF. The CDR3 DNA sequence: TGTGCCACCAGCTTTCGGGGACAGACTCACTATGGCTACACCTTC.

The rearrangement uses TRBV10-1 and TRBJ2-7; a possible D gene is TRBD1 (6 bases). Between the trimmed V and J ends, which lost 4 bases and 3 bases, there was a span of 10 bases. The CDR3 totals 13 residues. Germline V gives CDR1 WNHNN, CDR2 SYGVQD (reference sequence). CDR3 sequence (DNA): TGCGCCAGCAGTGGTACAGGGTTCTACGAGCAGTACTTC. Protein product: CASSGTGFYEQYF.

The J gene is TRBJ1-4, the V gene TRBV2; D ambiguous. The germline V and J ends were trimmed by 1 base and 8 bases, with 14 bases remaining between them. This CDR3 spans 15 amino acids. Germline loops: CDR1 SNHLY, CDR2 FYNNEI. CDR3 loop: CASSEGGRVGEKLFF. CDR3 bases: TGTGCCAGCAGTGAAGGGGGAAGGGTAGGAGAAAAACTGTTTTTT.

This sequence joins TRBV30 and TRBJ2-5, with 9 bases aligning to TRBD2. V gave up 2 bases and J gave up 5 bases; unmatched junction bases: 3. The CDR3 has 13 amino acids. Per the germline V gene, CDR1 is GTSNPN and CDR2 is SVGIG (reference sequence). For the CDR3, the DNA is TGTGCCTGGAGTTCCCTAGCGGGGGAGACCCAGTACTTC. Translated, it gives CAWSSLAGETQYF.

This chain joins TRBV5-1 and TRBJ2-3, with 11 positions matching TRBD2. With 2 bases clipped from V and 3 bases from J, the junction kept 8 bases outside the gene matches. The CDR3 runs 17 residues. Germline assignment: CDR1 SGHRS and CDR2 YFSETQ. CDR3 region: CASSFYPTSGSTDTQYF. The CDR3 DNA sequence: TGCGCCAGCAGCTTCTACCCTACTAGCGGGAGTACAGATACGCAGTATTTT.

The rearrangement links TRBV16 to TRBJ1-1; D not certain. Germline V gene lookup returns CDR1 KGHSY and CDR2 FQNENV. The CDR3 has 14 residues. V lost 4 bases and J 5 bases, leaving 14 bases between the germline ends. The CDR3 nucleotides are TGTGCCAGCAGCCTCAATTCCGTTGGGACTGAAGCTTTCTTT. Protein sequence: CASSLNSVGTEAFF.

This clone was observed once. The chain has TRBV25-1 and TRBJ1-2; D is unresolved. V lost 5 bases to trimming and J lost 0 bases, with 10 bases between them. This CDR3 region has 14 residues. The germline gives CDR1 MGHDK, CDR2 SYGVNS. The CDR3 DNA reads as TGTGCCAGCAGTCTGGACGTTACTAACTATGGCTACACCTTC. This codes for CASSLDVTNYGYTF.